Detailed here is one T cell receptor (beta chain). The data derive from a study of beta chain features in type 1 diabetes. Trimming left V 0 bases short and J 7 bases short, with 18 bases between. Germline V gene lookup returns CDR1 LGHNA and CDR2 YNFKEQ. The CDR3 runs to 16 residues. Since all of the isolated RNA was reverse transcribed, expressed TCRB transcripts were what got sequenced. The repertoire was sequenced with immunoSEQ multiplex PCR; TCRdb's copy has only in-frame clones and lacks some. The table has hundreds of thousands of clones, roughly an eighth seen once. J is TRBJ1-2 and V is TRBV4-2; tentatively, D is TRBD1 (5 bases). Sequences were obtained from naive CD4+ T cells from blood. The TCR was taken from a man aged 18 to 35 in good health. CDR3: CASSQDRVGAGGGYTF. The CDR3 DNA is TGTGCCAGCAGCCAAGATCGGGTAGGGGCCGGGGGTGGCTACACCTTC.